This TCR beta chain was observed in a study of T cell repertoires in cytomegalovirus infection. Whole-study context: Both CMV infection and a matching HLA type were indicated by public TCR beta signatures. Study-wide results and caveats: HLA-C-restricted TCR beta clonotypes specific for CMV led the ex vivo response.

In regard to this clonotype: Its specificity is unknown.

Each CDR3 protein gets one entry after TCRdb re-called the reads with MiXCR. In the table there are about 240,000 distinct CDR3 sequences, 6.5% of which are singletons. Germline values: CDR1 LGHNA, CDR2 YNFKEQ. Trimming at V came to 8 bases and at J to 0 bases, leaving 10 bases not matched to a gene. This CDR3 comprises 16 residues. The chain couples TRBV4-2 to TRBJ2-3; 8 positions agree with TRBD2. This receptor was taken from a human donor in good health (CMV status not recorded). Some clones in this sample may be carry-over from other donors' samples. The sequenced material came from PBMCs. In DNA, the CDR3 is TGTGCCAGCGGGACTAAAGCGGGGGTTAGCACAGATACGCAGTATTTT. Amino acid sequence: CASGTKAGVSTDTQYF.